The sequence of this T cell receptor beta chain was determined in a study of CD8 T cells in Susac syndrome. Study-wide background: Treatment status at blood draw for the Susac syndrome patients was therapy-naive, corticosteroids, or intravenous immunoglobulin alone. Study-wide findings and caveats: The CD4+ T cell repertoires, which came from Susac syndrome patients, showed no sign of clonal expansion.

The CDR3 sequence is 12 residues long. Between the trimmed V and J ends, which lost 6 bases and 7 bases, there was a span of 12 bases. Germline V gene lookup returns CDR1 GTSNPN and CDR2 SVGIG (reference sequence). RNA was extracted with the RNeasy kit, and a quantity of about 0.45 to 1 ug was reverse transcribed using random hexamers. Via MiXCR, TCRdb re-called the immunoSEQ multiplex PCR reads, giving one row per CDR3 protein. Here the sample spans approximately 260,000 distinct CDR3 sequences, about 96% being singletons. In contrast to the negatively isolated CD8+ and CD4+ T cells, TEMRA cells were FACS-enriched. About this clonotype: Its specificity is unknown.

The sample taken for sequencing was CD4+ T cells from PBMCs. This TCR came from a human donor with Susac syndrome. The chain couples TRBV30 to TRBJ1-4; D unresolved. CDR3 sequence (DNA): TGTGCCTGTGGAGGAGAACTTGAAAAACTGTTTTTT. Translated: CACGGELEKLFF.